The sequence of this TCR beta chain was determined in a study of cytomegalovirus exposure and HLA in healthy donors. Study in general: Some 85 million unique TCRs, all from HLA-typed donors, were included in an early release of the data.

As concerns this clone: Its antigen is unknown.

The donors, nominally healthy at sampling, likely had unrecorded immune exposures. Researchers ran the PCR with 60 Vbeta and 13 Jbeta primers. The repertoire was sequenced with immunoSEQ multiplex PCR; TCRdb's copy has only in-frame clones and lacks some. Seen here are 85,000 to 100,000 clones, around 77% observed once, and the top ten hold around 3.2%. Study-wide results and limits: Later analysis showed most CMV-associated TCR beta chains appearing HLA-restricted.

The CDR3 spans 13 residues. With 7 bases removed from V and 4 bases from J, the gap between germline ends came to 11 bases. CDR1 MNHNY and CDR2 SVGAGI come from the germline V gene (reference sequence). The clonotype originates from a man aged 40-49 years in good health and CMV-seronegative. The genes are TRBV6-6 and TRBJ1-5; D perhaps matches TRBD1 (6 bases). Sequenced sample: PBMCs. CDR3 amino acids: CASTLTGNQPQHF. CDR3 coding DNA: TGTGCCAGCACCCTTACAGGGAATCAGCCCCAGCATTTT.